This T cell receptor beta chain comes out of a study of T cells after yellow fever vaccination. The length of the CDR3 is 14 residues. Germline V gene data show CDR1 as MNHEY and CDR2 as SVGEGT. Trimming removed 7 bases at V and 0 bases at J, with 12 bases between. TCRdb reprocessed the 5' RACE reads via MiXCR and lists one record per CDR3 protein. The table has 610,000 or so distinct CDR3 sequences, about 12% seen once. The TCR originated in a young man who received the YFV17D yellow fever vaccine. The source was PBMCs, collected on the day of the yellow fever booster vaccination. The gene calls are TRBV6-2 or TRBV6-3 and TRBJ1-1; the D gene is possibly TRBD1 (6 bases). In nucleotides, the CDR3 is TGTGCCAGCATACCAACAGGGCTGAACACTGAAGCTTTCTTT. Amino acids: CASIPTGLNTEAFF.